The sequence of this TCR delta chain was determined in a study of gamma-delta T cells after stem cell transplantation. This CDR3 has 18 residues. In germline, CDR1 is GEAIGNYY, CDR2 EKD. The J segment lost 0 bases and the V segment lost 0 bases, leaving 8 bases of the junction unmatched. TCRdb reprocessed the RT-PCR reads using CATT. The sample lists about 2,900 delta-chain clones; approximately 29% were seen once. This receptor was taken from a human donor. It is not recorded whose cells these are; they may come from a transplant donor. The sample consisted of gamma-delta T cells. V is TRDV2 and J is TRDJ1, with 11 nucleotides matching TRDD3. This chain's CDR3 is CACDTVEWGIRHTDKLIF. In DNA form, the CDR3 reads TGTGCCTGTGACACCGTTGAGTGGGGGATACGCCACACCGATAAACTCATCTTT.